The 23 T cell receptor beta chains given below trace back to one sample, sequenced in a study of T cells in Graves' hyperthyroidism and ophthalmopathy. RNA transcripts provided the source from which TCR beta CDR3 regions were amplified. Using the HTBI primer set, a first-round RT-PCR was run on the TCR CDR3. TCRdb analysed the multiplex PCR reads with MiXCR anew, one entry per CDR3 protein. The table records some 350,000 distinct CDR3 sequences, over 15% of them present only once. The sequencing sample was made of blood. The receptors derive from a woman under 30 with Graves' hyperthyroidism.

CDR3 nucleotide sequence: TGTGCCAGCAGCTTAGCAGATTATAGCAATCAGCCCCAGCATTTT. Protein product: CASSLADYSNQPQHF. The chain combines TRBV7-2 with TRBJ1-5; D is unclear. The germline V and J ends were trimmed by 0 bases and 0 bases, with 6 bases remaining between them. Looked up from germline, CDR1 is SGHTA and CDR2 is FQGNSA. There are 15 residues in the CDR3.

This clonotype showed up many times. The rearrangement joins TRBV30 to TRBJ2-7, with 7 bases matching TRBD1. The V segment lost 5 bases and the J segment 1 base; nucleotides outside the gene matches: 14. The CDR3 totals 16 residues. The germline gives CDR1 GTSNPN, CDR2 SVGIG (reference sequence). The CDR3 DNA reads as TGTGCCTGGTTGCGTATGGGGACAGAAAGATCCTACGAGCAGTACTTC. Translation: CAWLRMGTERSYEQYF. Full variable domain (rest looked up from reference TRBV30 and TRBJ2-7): SQTIHQWPATLVQPVGSPLSLECTVEGTSNPNLYWYRQAAGRGLQLLFYSVGIGQISSEVPQNLSASRPQDRQFILSSKKLLLSDSGFYLCAWLRMGTERSYEQYFGPGTRLTVT.

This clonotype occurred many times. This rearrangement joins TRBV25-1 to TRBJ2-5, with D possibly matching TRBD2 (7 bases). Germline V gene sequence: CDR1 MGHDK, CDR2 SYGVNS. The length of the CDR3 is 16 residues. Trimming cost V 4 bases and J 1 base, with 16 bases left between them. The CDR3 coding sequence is TGTGCCAGCAGTGTCTATTTTGGGGGGGCCCAAGAGACCCAGTACTTC. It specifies CASSVYFGGAQETQYF.

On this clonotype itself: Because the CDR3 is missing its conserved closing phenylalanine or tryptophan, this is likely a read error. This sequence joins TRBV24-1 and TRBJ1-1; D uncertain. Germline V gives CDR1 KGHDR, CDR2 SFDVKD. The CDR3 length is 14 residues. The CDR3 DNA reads TGTGCCTCCAGTGACGGCAGGAGGGACACTGAAGCTTTCTCT. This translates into CASSDGRRDTEAFS.

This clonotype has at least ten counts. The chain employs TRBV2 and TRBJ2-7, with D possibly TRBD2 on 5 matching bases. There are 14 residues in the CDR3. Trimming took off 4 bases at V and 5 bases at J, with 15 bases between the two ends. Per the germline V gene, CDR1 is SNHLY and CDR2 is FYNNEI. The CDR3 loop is CASSVSTGSNEQYF. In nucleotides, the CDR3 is TGTGCCAGCAGTGTGAGTACGGGATCCAACGAGCAGTACTTC.

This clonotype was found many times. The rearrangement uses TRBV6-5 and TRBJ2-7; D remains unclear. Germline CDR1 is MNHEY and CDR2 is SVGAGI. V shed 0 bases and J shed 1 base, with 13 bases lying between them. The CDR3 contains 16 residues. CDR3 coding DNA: TGTGCCAGCAGTTACTCGGTCAAAATATCGTCCTACGAGCAGTACTTC. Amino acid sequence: CASSYSVKISSYEQYF.

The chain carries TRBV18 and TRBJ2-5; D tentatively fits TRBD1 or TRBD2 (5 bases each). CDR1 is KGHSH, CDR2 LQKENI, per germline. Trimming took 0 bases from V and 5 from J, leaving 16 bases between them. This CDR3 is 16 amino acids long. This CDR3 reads CASSPPWDRWGETQYF. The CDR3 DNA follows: TGTGCCAGCTCACCACCGTGGGACCGGTGGGGCGAGACCCAGTACTTC. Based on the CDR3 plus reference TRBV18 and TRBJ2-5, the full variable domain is NAGVMQNPRHLVRRRGQEARLRCSPMKGHSHVYWYRQLPEEGLKFMVYLQKENIIDESGMPKERFSAEFPKEGPSILRIQQVVRGDSAAYFCASSPPWDRWGETQYFGPGTRLLVL.

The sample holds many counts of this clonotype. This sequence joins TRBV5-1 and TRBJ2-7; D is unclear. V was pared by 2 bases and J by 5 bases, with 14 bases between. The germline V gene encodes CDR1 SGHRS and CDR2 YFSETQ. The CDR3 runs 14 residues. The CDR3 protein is CASSFLLFGDEQYF. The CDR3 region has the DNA TGCGCCAGCAGCTTTTTACTGTTCGGTGACGAGCAGTACTTC.

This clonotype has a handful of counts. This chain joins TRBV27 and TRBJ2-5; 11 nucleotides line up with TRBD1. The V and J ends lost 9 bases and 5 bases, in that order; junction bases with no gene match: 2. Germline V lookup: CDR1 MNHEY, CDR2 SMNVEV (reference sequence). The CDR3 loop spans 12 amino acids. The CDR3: CASGTGGETQYF. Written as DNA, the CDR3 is TGTGCCAGTGGGACAGGGGGTGAGACCCAGTACTTC.

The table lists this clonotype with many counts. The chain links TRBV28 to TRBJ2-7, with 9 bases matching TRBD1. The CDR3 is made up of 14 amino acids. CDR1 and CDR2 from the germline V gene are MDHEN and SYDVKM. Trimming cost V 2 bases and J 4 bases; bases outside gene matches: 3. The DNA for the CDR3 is TGTGCCAGCAGTTTAGGGGGGACAGGGTACGAGCAGTACTTC. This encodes CASSLGGTGYEQYF.

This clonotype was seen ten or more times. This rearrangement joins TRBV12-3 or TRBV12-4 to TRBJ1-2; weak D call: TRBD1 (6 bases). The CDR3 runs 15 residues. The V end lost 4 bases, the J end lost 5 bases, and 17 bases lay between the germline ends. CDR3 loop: CASSYFPGAGYGYTF. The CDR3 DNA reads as TGTGCCAGCAGTTATTTCCCAGGGGCAGGGTATGGCTACACCTTC.

The CDR3 reads CASSIWRRAQYF. CDR3 bases: TGTGCCAGTAGTATATGGAGGAGGGCCCAGTACTTC. The J gene is TRBJ2-5, the V gene TRBV19; possibly TRBD2 for D (6 bases). Germline CDR1 is LNHDA and CDR2 is SQIVND (reference sequence). The CDR3 runs to 12 residues. Trimming shortened V by 2 bases and J by 9 bases, and 10 bases separated the two germline ends.

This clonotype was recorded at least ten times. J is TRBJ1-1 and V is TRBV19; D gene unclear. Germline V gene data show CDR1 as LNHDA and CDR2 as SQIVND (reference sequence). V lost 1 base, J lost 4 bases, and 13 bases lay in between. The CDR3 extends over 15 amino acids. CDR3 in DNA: TGTGCCAGTAGTATAGTGGACCAGAAGGCCACTGAAGCTTTCTTT. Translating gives CASSIVDQKATEAFF.

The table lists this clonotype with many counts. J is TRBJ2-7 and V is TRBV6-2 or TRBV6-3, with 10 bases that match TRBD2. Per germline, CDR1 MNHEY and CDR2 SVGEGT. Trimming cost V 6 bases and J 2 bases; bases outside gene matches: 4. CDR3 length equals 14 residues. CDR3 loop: CASRKAGGTYEQYF. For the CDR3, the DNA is TGTGCCAGCAGAAAAGCGGGGGGGACCTACGAGCAGTACTTC.

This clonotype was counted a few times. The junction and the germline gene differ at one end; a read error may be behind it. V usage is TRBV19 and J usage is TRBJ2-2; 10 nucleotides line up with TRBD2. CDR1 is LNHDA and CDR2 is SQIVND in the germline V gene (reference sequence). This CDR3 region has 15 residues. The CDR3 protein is CASSISGGGTGELLF. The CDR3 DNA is TGTGCCAGTAGTATAAGCGGGGGGGGCACCGGGGAGCTGTTGTTT.

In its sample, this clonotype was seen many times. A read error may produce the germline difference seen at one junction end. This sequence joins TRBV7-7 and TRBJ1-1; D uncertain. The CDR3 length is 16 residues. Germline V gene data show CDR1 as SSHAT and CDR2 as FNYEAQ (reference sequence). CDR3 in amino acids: CASSLREQTMNTEAFF. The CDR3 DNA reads TGTGCTAGCAGCTTACGTGAGCAGACAATGAACACTGAAGCTTTCTTT.

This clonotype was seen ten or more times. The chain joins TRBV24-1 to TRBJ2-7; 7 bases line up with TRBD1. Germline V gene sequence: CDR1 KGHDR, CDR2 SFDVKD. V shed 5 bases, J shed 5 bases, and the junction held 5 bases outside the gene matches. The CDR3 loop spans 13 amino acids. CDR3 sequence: CATSVGQTNEQYF. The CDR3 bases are TGTGCCACCAGTGTGGGACAGACGAACGAGCAGTACTTC.

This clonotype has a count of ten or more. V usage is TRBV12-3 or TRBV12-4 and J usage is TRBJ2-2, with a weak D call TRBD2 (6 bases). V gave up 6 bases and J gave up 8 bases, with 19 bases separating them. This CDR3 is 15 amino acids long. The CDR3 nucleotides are TGTGCCAGCAGCCCCCGTCGGGCTCGGGGGGGGGAGCTGTTTTTT. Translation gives CASSPRRARGGELFF.

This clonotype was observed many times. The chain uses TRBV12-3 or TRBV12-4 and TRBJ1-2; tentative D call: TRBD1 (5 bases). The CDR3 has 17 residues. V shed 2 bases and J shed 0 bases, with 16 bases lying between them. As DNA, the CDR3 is TGTGCCAGCAGTTTACGGGGGGGTGAAGGAGCTAACTATGGCTACACCTTC. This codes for CASSLRGGEGANYGYTF.

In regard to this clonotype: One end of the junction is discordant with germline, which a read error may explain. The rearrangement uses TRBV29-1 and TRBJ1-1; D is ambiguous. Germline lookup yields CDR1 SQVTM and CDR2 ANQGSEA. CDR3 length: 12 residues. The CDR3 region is CSVTVLYTDAFF. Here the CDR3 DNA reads TGCAGCGTCACTGTACTGTACACTGATGCTTTCTTT. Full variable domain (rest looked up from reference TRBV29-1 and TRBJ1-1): SAVISQKPSRDICQRGTSLTIQCQVDSQVTMMFWYRQQPGQSLTLIATANQGSEATYESGFVIDKFPISRPNLTFSTLTVSNMSPEDSSIYLCSVTVLYTDAFFGQGTRLTVV.

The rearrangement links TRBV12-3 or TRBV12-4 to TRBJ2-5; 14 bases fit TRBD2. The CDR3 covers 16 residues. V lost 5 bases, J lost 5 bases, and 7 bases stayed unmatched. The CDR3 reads CASSGGTSGGWETQYF. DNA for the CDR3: TGTGCCAGCAGTGGGGGGACTAGCGGGGGTTGGGAGACCCAGTACTTC.

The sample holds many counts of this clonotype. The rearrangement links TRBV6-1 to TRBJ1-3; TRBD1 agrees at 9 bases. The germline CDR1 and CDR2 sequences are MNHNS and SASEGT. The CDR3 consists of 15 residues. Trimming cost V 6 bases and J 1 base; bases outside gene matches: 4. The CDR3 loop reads CASSPDRGSGNTIYF. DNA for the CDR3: TGTGCCAGCAGCCCCGACAGGGGGTCTGGAAACACCATATATTTT.

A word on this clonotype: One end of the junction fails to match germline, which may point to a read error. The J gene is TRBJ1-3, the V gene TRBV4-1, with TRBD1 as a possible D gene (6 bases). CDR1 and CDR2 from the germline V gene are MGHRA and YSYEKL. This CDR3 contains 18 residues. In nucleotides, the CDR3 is TGCGCCAGCAGACGCTTACTCTTTGACCAGGGGAGAGGAAGCACCATATATTTT. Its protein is CASRRLLFDQGRGSTIYF.